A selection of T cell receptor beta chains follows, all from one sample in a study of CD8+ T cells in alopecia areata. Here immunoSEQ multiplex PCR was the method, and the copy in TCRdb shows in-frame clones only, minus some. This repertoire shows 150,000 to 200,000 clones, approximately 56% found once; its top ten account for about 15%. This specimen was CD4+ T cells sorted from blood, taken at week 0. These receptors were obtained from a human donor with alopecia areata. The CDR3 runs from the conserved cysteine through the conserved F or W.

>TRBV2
CASSGTAVTGELFF
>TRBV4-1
CASSQERANNQPQHF
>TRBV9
CASSVSSSSDTQYF
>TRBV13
CASTRTGFNTEAFF
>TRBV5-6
CASSERGTASSYEQYF
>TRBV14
CASSQFQDLFNQPQHF
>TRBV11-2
CASRTGARPGELFF
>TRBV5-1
CASSPGSGGARQPQHF
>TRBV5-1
CASSPHRENTEAFF
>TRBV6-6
CASSYEGGRYNEQFF
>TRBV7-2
CASSLLALVTDTQYF
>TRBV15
CATSRGGGYQETQYF
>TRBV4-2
CASSEGSWDPNTGELFF
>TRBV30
CAWSVAGSGTQYF
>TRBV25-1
CASRGMANQPQHF
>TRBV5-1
CASSMGQGGETQYF
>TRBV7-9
CASSGAGTESYEQYF
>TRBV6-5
CASSYRGTGNTIYF
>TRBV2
CASSDPGYGNQPQHF
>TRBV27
CASKLRTEAFF
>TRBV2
CASSDLGETQYF
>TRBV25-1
CASSEGPTDTEAFF
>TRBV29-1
CSGTEGNEKLFF
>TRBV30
CAWRQLANEQFF
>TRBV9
CASSPQGTPYEQYF
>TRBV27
CASSLSGGWAPLHF
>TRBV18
CASSRDGDEQYF
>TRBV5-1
CASSLEAKDYSPLHF
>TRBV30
CAWRGTGAQFF
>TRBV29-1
CSVEWAMGAYGYTF
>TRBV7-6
CASSLFSGGELFF
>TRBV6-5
CASSLSATNEKLFF
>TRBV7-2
CASSLAEGIPGETQYF